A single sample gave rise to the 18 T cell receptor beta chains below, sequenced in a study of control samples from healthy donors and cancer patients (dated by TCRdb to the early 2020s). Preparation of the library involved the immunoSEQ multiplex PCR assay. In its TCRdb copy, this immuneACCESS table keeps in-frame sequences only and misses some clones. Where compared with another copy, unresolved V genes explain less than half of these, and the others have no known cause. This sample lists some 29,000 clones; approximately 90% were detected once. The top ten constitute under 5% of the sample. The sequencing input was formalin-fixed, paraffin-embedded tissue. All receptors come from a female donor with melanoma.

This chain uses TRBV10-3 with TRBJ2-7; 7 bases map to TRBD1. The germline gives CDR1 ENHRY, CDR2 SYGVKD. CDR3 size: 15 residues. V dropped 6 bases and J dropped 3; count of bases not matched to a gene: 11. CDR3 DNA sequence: TGTGCCATCAGCCAGGGGGTTTTGGGCTACTACGAGCAGTACTTC. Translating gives CAISQGVLGYYEQYF.

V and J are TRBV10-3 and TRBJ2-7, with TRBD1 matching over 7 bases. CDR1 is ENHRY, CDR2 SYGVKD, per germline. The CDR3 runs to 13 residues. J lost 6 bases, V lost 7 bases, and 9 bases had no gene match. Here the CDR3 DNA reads TGTGCCATCAAAGGACAGGACGGAGGCGAGCAGTACTTC. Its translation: CAIKGQDGGEQYF.

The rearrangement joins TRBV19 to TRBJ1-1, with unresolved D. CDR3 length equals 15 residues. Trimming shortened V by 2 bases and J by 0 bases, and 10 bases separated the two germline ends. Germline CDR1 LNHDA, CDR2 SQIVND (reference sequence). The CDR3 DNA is TGTGCCAGTAGTATAAGAGGAGGAATGAACACTGAAGCTTTCTTT. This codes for CASSIRGGMNTEAFF.

CDR3 protein: CASSLGPGSYEQYF. For the CDR3, the DNA is TGTGCCAGCAGCTTGGGTCCAGGGTCATACGAGCAGTACTTC. This chain uses TRBV5-4 with TRBJ2-7; D perhaps matches TRBD1 (5 bases). Looked up from germline, CDR1 is SGHNT and CDR2 is YYREEE (reference sequence). The V end was cut by 0 bases, the J end by 4 bases, with 11 bases between. The CDR3 loop spans 14 amino acids. Combining the CDR3 with reference TRBV5-4 and TRBJ2-7 gives the whole variable domain ETGVTQSPTHLIKTRGQQVTLRCSSQSGHNTVSWYQQALGQGPQFIFQYYREEENGRGNFPPRFSGLQFPNYSSELNVNALELDDSALYLCASSLGPGSYEQYFGPGTRLTVT.

The CDR3 protein is CASSQDRGGRASTEAFF. DNA for the CDR3: TGTGCCAGCAGCCAAGATAGAGGCGGGCGGGCAAGCACTGAAGCTTTCTTT. This chain uses TRBV3-1 (or the pseudogene TRBV3-2) with TRBJ1-1; D unresolved. The V end was cut by 0 bases, the J end by 4 bases, with 18 bases between. Per the germline V gene, CDR1 is LGHDT and CDR2 is YNNKEL (reference sequence). CDR3 size: 17 residues.

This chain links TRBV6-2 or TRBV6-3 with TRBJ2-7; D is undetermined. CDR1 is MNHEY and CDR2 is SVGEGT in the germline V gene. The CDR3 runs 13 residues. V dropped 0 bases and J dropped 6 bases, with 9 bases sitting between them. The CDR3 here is CASSYSIRSEQYF. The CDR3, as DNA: TGTGCCAGCAGTTACTCGATCCGGAGCGAGCAGTACTTC.

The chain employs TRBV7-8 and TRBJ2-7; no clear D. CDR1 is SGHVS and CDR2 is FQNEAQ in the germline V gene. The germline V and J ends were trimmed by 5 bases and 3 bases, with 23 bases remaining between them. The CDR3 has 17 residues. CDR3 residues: CASSPYSLPPIIYEQYF. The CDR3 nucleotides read TGTGCCAGCAGCCCGTACTCCCTCCCCCCCATCATCTACGAGCAGTACTTC.

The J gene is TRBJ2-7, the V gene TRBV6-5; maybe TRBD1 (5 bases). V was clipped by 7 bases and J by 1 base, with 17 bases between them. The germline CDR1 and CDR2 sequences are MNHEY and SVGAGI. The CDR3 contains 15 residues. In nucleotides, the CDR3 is TGTGCCAGCAACCGTGGGGCCCAACCATCCTACGAGCAGTACTTC. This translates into CASNRGAQPSYEQYF.

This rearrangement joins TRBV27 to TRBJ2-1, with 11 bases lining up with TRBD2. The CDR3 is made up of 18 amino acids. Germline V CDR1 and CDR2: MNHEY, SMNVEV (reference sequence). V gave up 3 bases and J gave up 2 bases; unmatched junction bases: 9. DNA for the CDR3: TGTGCCAGCAGTTTTTTGGGGACTAGCGGAGGCGCCTACAATGAGCAGTTCTTC. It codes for CASSFLGTSGGAYNEQFF.

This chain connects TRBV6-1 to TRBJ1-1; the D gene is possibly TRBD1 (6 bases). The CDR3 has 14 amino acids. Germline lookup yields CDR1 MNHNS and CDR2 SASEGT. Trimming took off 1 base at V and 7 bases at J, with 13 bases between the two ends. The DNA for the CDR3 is TGTGCCAGCAGTGAAGTGGGGGGCGCGGATGAAGCTTTCTTT. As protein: CASSEVGGADEAFF.

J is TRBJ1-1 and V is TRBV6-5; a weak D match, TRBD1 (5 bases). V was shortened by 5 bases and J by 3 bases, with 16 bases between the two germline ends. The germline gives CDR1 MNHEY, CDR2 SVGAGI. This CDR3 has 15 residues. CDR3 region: CASSRATAKDTEAFF. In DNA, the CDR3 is TGTGCCAGCAGTAGAGCGACAGCCAAGGACACTGAAGCTTTCTTT.

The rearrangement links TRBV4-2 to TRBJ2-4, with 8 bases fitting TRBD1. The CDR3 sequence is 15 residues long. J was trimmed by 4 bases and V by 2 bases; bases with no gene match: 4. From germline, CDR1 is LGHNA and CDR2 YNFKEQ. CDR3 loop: CASSQQGAGKNIQYF. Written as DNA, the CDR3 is TGTGCCAGCAGCCAACAGGGGGCAGGGAAAAACATTCAGTACTTC.

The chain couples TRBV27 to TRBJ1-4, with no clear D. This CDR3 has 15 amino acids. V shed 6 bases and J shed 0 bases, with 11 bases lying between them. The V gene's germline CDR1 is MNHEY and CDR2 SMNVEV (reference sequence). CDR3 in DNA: TGTGCCAGCAGCTCGCTGGGTGCAACTAATGAAAAACTGTTTTTT. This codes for CASSSLGATNEKLFF.

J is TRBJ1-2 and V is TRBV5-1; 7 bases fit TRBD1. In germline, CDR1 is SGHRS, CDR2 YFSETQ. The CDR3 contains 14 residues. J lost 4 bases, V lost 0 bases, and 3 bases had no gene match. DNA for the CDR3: TGCGCCAGCAGCTTGGGGGACAGTTCCTATGGCTACACCTTC. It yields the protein CASSLGDSSYGYTF.

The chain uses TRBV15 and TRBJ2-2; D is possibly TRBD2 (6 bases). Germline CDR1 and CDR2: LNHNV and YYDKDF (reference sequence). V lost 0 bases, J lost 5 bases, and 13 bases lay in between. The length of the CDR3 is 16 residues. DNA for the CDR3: TGTGCCACCAGCAGAGAAATTTGGAGCGGGACCGGGGAGCTGTTTTTT. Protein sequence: CATSREIWSGTGELFF.

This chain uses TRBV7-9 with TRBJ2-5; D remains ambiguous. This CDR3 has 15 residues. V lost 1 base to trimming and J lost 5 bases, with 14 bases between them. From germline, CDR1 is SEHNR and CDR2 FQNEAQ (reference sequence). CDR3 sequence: CASSLDSELLETQYF. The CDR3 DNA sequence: TGTGCCAGCAGCTTAGACTCGGAGCTATTGGAGACCCAGTACTTC.

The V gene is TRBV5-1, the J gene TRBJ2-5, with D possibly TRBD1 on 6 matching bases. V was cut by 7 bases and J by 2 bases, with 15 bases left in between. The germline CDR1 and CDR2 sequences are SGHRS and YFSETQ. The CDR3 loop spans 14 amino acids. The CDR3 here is CASRPRQEQETQYF. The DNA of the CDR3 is TGCGCCAGCCGACCCCGACAGGAGCAAGAGACCCAGTACTTC. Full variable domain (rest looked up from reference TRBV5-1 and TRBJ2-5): KAGVTQTPRYLIKTRGQQVTLSCSPISGHRSVSWYQQTPGQGLQFLFEYFSETQRNKGNFPGRFSGRQFSNSRSEMNVSTLELGDSALYLCASRPRQEQETQYFGPGTRLLVL.

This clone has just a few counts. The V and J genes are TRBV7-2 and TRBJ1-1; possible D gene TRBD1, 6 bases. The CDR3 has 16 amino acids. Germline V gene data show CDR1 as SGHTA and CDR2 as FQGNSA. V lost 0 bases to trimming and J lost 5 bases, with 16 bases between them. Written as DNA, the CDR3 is TGTGCCAGCAGCTTAGCCCCCGCGTTACAGGGAACTGAAGCTTTCTTT. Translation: CASSLAPALQGTEAFF.